These 27 T cell receptor beta chains originate from one sample sequenced in a study of blood T cell repertoires in COVID-19. Assay used: immunoSEQ multiplex PCR; TCRdb lists only in-frame clones, some missing. The sample consists of 110,000 to 150,000 clones, more than 65% of them appearing once. What was sequenced was peripheral blood. The receptors were sampled from a man in his 60s with acute or convalescent COVID-19.

This chain uses TRBV19 with TRBJ2-1, with a possible D match to TRBD2 (6 bases). Germline assignment: CDR1 LNHDA and CDR2 SQIVND (reference sequence). CDR3 size: 15 residues. Trimming left V 5 bases short and J 4 bases short, with 15 bases between. This chain's CDR3 is CASSLEGMEYNEQFF. The CDR3 nucleotides are TGTGCCAGTAGTCTGGAGGGGATGGAGTACAATGAGCAGTTCTTC.

This chain joins TRBV10-1 and TRBJ2-2; 10 positions agree with TRBD2. Trimming took 4 bases from V and 7 from J; bases not matched to a gene: 9. The length of the CDR3 is 16 residues. The germline V gene encodes CDR1 WNHNN and CDR2 SYGVQD (reference sequence). The CDR3 region is CASSVGLAGEVGELFF. The CDR3 nucleotides read TGCGCCAGCAGTGTCGGGCTAGCGGGAGAGGTCGGGGAGCTGTTTTTT.

The chain uses TRBV5-6 and TRBJ1-6; no reliable D call. V was cut by 1 base and J by 9 bases, with 17 bases left in between. CDR3 length equals 16 residues. From germline, CDR1 is SGHDT and CDR2 YYEEEE. The CDR3 bases are TGTGCCAGCAGCTTGAGTTGGGGAGGACGAGGTTCACCCCTCCACTTT. It is translated as CASSLSWGGRGSPLHF.

The chain links TRBV4-1 to TRBJ2-5, with TRBD1 matching 8 bases. The CDR3 consists of 15 residues. The V and J ends lost 1 base and 1 base, in that order; junction bases with no gene match: 2. Germline CDR1 reads MGHRA; CDR2 reads YSYEKL. The CDR3 nucleotides are TGCGCCAGCAGCCAAGTCCAGGGGGCCCAAGAGACCCAGTACTTC. It encodes CASSQVQGAQETQYF.

V and J are TRBV2 and TRBJ2-2; D gene unclear. The CDR3 has 13 amino acids. CDR1 SNHLY and CDR2 FYNNEI come from the germline V gene. The chain's CDR3 is CGRRLTNTGELFF. CDR3 nucleotide sequence: TGTGGCAGAAGACTGACGAACACCGGGGAGCTGTTTTTT.

The J gene is TRBJ2-1, the V gene TRBV4-2; 8 bases fit TRBD2. J lost 3 bases, V lost 1 base, and 5 bases had no gene match. This CDR3 comprises 16 residues. From germline, CDR1 is LGHNA and CDR2 YNFKEQ. The CDR3 is CASSQVRAGVYNEQFF. The CDR3 DNA reads as TGTGCCAGCAGCCAAGTGCGAGCGGGAGTCTACAATGAGCAGTTCTTC.

V is TRBV18 and J is TRBJ2-3, with 11 bases fitting TRBD2. Germline CDR1 KGHSH, CDR2 LQKENI. This CDR3 has 16 residues. V lost 3 bases and J lost 3; bases outside the gene matches: 5. CDR3 protein: CASSPPTSGITDTQYF. CDR3 nucleotide sequence: TGTGCCAGCTCACCGCCGACTAGCGGGATTACAGATACGCAGTATTTT.

This sequence joins TRBV7-9 and TRBJ1-2; 7 nucleotides agree with TRBD1. Germline values: CDR1 SEHNR, CDR2 FQNEAQ (reference sequence). The CDR3 spans 14 residues. V lost 0 bases to trimming and J lost 4 bases; unmatched junction nucleotides: 2. The CDR3 bases are TGTGCCAGCAGCTTAGCACAGGGGAGCTATGGCTACACCTTC. Protein: CASSLAQGSYGYTF.

V gene TRBV7-9 combines with J gene TRBJ1-1; 12 nucleotides align to TRBD1. Germline loops: CDR1 SEHNR, CDR2 FQNEAQ (reference sequence). The CDR3 totals 17 residues. V was clipped by 6 bases and J by 3 bases; unmatched bases: 11. The CDR3: CASSSPGQGASDTEAFF. CDR3 DNA: TGTGCCAGCAGTTCGCCGGGACAGGGGGCGTCGGACACTGAAGCTTTCTTT.

The gene calls are TRBV2 and TRBJ1-1, with 8 bases aligning to TRBD1. The CDR3 runs 14 residues. Germline assignment: CDR1 SNHLY and CDR2 FYNNEI. V trimming: 6 bases; J trimming: 0 bases; junction bases outside the gene matches: 3. The CDR3 DNA is TGTGCCAGCAGCCGACAGGGGTTGAACACTGAAGCTTTCTTT. It encodes CASSRQGLNTEAFF.

The chain links TRBV19 to TRBJ2-7; 9 bases match TRBD1. The CDR3 covers 13 residues. With 10 bases clipped from V and 5 bases from J, the junction kept 9 bases outside the gene matches. Looked up from germline, CDR1 is LNHDA and CDR2 is SQIVND (reference sequence). This CDR3 reads CATWGQGINEQYF. The CDR3 nucleotides are TGTGCCACGTGGGGACAGGGTATCAACGAGCAGTACTTC.

The chain links TRBV27 to TRBJ2-7, with TRBD2 as a possible D gene (5 bases). Trimming removed 8 bases at V and 4 bases at J, with 12 bases between. This CDR3 is built from 12 residues. Looked up from germline, CDR1 is MNHEY and CDR2 is SMNVEV (reference sequence). CDR3 sequence reads: CASPREGYEQYF. In DNA, the CDR3 is TGTGCCAGCCCCCGTGAGGGATACGAGCAGTACTTC.

The chain carries TRBV25-1 and TRBJ1-1; unclear D gene. V lost 7 bases, J lost 1 base, and 10 bases lay in between. The CDR3 length is 13 residues. Germline V gene sequence: CDR1 MGHDK, CDR2 SYGVNS. The CDR3 DNA sequence: TGTGCCAGCACCCCTTTGTCGAACACTGAAGCTTTCTTT. The encoded protein is CASTPLSNTEAFF.

The chain employs TRBV21-1 and TRBJ1-3. TRBV21-1 is marked as a pseudogene. The length of the CDR3 is 18 residues. The CDR3 DNA sequence: TGTGCCAGCAGCAAAGTGGGACTGAGTAAATACTCTGGAAACACCATATATTTT. Its translation: CASSKVGLSKYSGNTIYF.

Only a few counts were recorded for this clone. The V and J genes are TRBV6-6 and TRBJ1-1; the match to TRBD1 covers 9 bases. CDR1 is MNHNY, CDR2 SVGAGI, per germline (reference sequence). J lost 5 bases, V lost 0 bases, and 1 base had no gene match. The CDR3 contains 14 residues. The CDR3 DNA sequence: TGTGCCAGCAGTTACTCCGGACAGGGGACTGAAGCTTTCTTT. Amino acid sequence: CASSYSGQGTEAFF.

The chain couples TRBV30 to TRBJ1-1, with 7 bases fitting TRBD1. The CDR3 sequence is 15 residues long. After removal of 3 bases from V and 0 bases from J, the junction contained 7 bases not matched to a gene. Germline CDR1 GTSNPN, CDR2 SVGIG (reference sequence). CDR3 nucleotides: TGTGCCTGGAGGGCCGCGGACAGGATGAACACTGAAGCTTTCTTT. Its protein product is CAWRAADRMNTEAFF.

The CDR3 DNA reads TGTGCCAGCAGTTTACGGTCGGGCAATCAGCCCCAGCATTTT. This codes for CASSLRSGNQPQHF. The chain joins TRBV27 to TRBJ1-5; no reliable D call. Deletions cut 2 bases from V and 2 bases from J, with 7 bases between. The germline V gene has CDR1 MNHEY and CDR2 SMNVEV (reference sequence). The CDR3 sequence is 14 residues long.

The chain has TRBV28 and TRBJ2-7; D may be TRBD1 (5 bases). The length of the CDR3 is 12 residues. Germline assignment: CDR1 MDHEN and CDR2 SYDVKM. V shed 2 bases and J shed 6 bases, with 8 bases lying between them. The CDR3 loop is CASSLTGGEQYF. The CDR3 nucleotides read TGTGCCAGCAGTTTAACAGGTGGCGAGCAGTACTTC. Complete variable domain (other parts from reference TRBV28 and TRBJ2-7): DVKVTQSSRYLVKRTGEKVFLECVQDMDHENMFWYRQDPGLGLRLIYFSYDVKMKEKGDIPEGYSVSREKKERFSLILESASTNQTSMYLCASSLTGGEQYFGPGTRLTVT.

V gene TRBV2 combines with J gene TRBJ2-2; tentative D call: TRBD2 (6 bases). Trimming removed 7 bases at V and 4 bases at J, with 19 bases between. Germline lookup yields CDR1 SNHLY and CDR2 FYNNEI. The CDR3 is made up of 16 amino acids. In DNA form, the CDR3 reads TGTGCCAGCAATGGAGGGTGGGGCGACCCCACCGGGGAGCTGTTTTTT. It codes for CASNGGWGDPTGELFF.

The J gene is TRBJ2-7, the V gene TRBV6-5; 8 nucleotides line up with TRBD2. The germline V gene encodes CDR1 MNHEY and CDR2 SVGAGI. With 2 bases clipped from V and 2 bases from J, the junction kept 2 bases outside the gene matches. The length of the CDR3 is 14 residues. Written as DNA, the CDR3 is TGTGCCAGCAGTTACACGGGAGGGCCCTACGAGCAGTACTTC. It translates to CASSYTGGPYEQYF.

The sample holds a few counts of this clone. The CDR3 reads CATRLAGTYEQYF. DNA of the CDR3: TGTGCCACCCGACTCGCTGGAACCTACGAGCAGTACTTC. The chain employs TRBV6-5 and TRBJ2-7; D not certain. The CDR3 loop spans 13 amino acids. Germline V lookup: CDR1 MNHEY, CDR2 SVGAGI. Deletions cut 10 bases from V and 2 bases from J, with 15 bases between.

With regard to this clone: Other DNA sequences from this sample encode an identical CDR3 as well. The chain has TRBV6-5 and TRBJ1-2, with TRBD1 as a possible D gene (5 bases). V was pared by 3 bases and J by 8 bases, with 7 bases between. From germline, CDR1 is MNHEY and CDR2 SVGAGI. The CDR3 totals 11 residues. As DNA, the CDR3 is TGTGCCAGCAGTTATAGGGGCGGCTACACCTTC. Translation gives CASSYRGGYTF.

The chain employs TRBV10-3 and TRBJ2-6, with TRBD2 matching over 12 bases. With V trimmed by 10 bases and J by 2 bases, 9 bases remained unmatched. Germline assignment: CDR1 ENHRY and CDR2 SYGVKD. CDR3 length equals 17 residues. The DNA for the CDR3 is TGTGCCACCCCATCGACTAGCGGGAGTACTGGGGCCAACGTCCTGACTTTC. Encoded protein: CATPSTSGSTGANVLTF.

Only a few counts were recorded for this clone. The chain links TRBV29-1 to TRBJ2-7; 9 bases are a match to TRBD1. Germline V CDR1 and CDR2: SQVTM, ANQGSEA. This CDR3 is 12 amino acids long. The J segment lost 2 bases and the V segment lost 7 bases, leaving 3 bases of the junction unmatched. The CDR3 sequence: CSAGTGTYEQYF. In nucleotides, the CDR3 is TGCAGCGCCGGGACAGGGACCTACGAGCAGTACTTC.

This chain uses TRBV5-4 with TRBJ2-5, with D possibly TRBD1 on 6 matching bases. CDR1 is SGHNT, CDR2 YYREEE, per germline (reference sequence). The CDR3 length is 15 residues. The ends were cut back, 3 bases at V and 1 base at J, with 13 bases in the middle. CDR3 nucleotides: TGTGCCAGCAGCTGGCGGCAGGGGCCCCAAGAGACCCAGTACTTC. Protein: CASSWRQGPQETQYF.

This clone was detected ten times or more. This chain links TRBV5-5 with TRBJ2-1; the match to TRBD2 covers 9 bases. After removal of 3 bases from V and 0 bases from J, the junction contained 13 bases not matched to a gene. The CDR3 loop spans 19 amino acids. Germline values: CDR1 SGHKS, CDR2 YYEKEE (reference sequence). The CDR3 nucleotides read TGTGCCAGCAGCTCCCGGGGCGGTAGCGGGAGAGGCTCCTACAATGAGCAGTTCTTC. It is translated as CASSSRGGSGRGSYNEQFF. Full variable domain (remainder filled in from reference TRBV5-5 and TRBJ2-1): DAGVTQSPTHLIKTRGQQVTLRCSPISGHKSVSWYQQVLGQGPQFIFQYYEKEERGRGNFPDRFSARQFPNYSSELNVNALLLGDSALYLCASSSRGGSGRGSYNEQFFGPGTRLTVL.

The genes are TRBV3-1 (or the pseudogene TRBV3-2) and TRBJ2-7, with D unclear. Trimming removed 2 bases from V and 1 base from J, with 9 bases in between. This CDR3 region has 14 residues. Germline V gene sequence: CDR1 LGHDT, CDR2 YNNKEL (reference sequence). CDR3 protein: CASSQSRVSYEQYF. CDR3 DNA sequence: TGTGCCAGCAGCCAATCACGGGTGTCCTACGAGCAGTACTTC.